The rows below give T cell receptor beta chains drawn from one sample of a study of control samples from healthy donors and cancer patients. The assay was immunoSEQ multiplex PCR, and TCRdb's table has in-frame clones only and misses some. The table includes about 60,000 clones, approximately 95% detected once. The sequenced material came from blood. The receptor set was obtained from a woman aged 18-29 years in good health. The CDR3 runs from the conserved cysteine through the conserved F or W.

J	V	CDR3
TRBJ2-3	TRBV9	CASSVAADTQYF
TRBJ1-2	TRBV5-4	CASSFHANYGYTF
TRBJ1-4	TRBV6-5	CASSYGWSDEKLFF
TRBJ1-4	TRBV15	CATSRTPSPEKLFF
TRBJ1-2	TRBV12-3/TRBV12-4	CASSYPFYGYTF
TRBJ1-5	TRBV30	CAWSVGGQGENQPQHF
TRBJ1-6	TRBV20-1	CSASWGRGANSPLHF
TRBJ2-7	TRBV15	CATSREPGVISYEQYF
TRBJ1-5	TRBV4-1	CASSQGWANQPQHF
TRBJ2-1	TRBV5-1	CASSSLAGGPMDEQFF
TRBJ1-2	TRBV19	CASTPGDRDNYGYTF
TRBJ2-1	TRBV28	CASRGTGTEQFF
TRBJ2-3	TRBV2	CASSDPSSTDTQYF
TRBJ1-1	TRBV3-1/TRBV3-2	CASSGPGTEYTEAFF
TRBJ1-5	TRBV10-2	CASSLQENQPQHF
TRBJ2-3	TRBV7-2	CASSRRLVDTQYF
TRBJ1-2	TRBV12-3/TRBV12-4	CASSLGTGRGYTF
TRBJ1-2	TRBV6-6	CASRGQGTYGYTF